Below are 11 T cell receptor beta chains sequenced from a single sample in a study of blood T cell repertoires in COVID-19. Here immunoSEQ multiplex PCR was the method, and the copy in TCRdb shows in-frame clones only, minus some. The sample includes roughly 200,000 clones, about 85% of them seen just once. Sequenced sample: PBMCs or T cells enriched from blood (not recorded which). These receptors all come from a man aged 40-55 years who had recovered from COVID-19.

The rearrangement links TRBV10-1 to TRBJ2-1; 11 bases agree with TRBD1. Germline-derived CDR1 and CDR2 are WNHNN and SYGVQD (reference sequence). The CDR3 has 14 residues. The V segment lost 2 bases and the J segment 9 bases; nucleotides outside the gene matches: 3. CDR3 bases: TGCGCCAGCAGTGAGGGACAGGGGGCGCCTGAGCAGTTCTTC. Translated, it gives CASSEGQGAPEQFF.

The gene calls are TRBV19 and TRBJ2-2; 7 positions match TRBD1. Per germline, CDR1 LNHDA and CDR2 SQIVND (reference sequence). Trimming cost V 5 bases and J 3 bases; bases outside gene matches: 9. The CDR3 totals 16 residues. CDR3: CASSPRQGVDTGELFF. DNA of the CDR3: TGTGCCAGTAGTCCAAGACAGGGAGTGGACACCGGGGAGCTGTTTTTT.

The chain links TRBV5-1 to TRBJ1-3, with 8 positions matching TRBD1. V was pared by 4 bases and J by 9 bases, with 6 bases of the junction left unmatched. The CDR3 extends over 13 amino acids. Germline CDR1 and CDR2: SGHRS and YFSETQ. In nucleotides, the CDR3 is TGCGCCAGCAGCGTGGGACAGGACGGCACCATATATTTT. It codes for CASSVGQDGTIYF.

There are a few counts of this clone. The chain recombines TRBV2 with TRBJ2-1; D gene ambiguous. V lost 0 bases and J 12 bases, leaving 12 bases between the germline ends. Germline loops: CDR1 SNHLY, CDR2 FYNNEI. The CDR3 extends over 13 amino acids. The CDR3 sequence is CASSEALEEWQFF. The CDR3 coding sequence is TGTGCCAGCAGTGAAGCGCTCGAGGAGTGGCAGTTCTTC.

The chain couples TRBV5-1 to TRBJ1-2; D remains unclear. Germline V lookup: CDR1 SGHRS, CDR2 YFSETQ. Trimming took 7 bases from V and 2 from J, leaving 15 bases between them. CDR3 length: 14 amino acids. CDR3 sequence (DNA): TGCGCCAGCGTGCCAGGCGAATCCAACTATGGCTACACCTTC. This gives the protein CASVPGESNYGYTF.

This clone was counted a single time. The CDR3 loop is CASSRLTGLNEQFF. DNA for the CDR3: TGCGCCAGCAGCCGGCTGACAGGGCTCAATGAGCAGTTCTTC. The chain joins TRBV4-1 to TRBJ2-1, with 7 nucleotides matching TRBD1. V lost 4 bases, J lost 6 bases, and 6 bases stayed unmatched. CDR1 is MGHRA, CDR2 YSYEKL, per germline. This CDR3 is built from 14 residues.

V gene TRBV5-1 combines with J gene TRBJ2-7, with D possibly TRBD2 on 6 matching bases. Trimming removed 3 bases at V and 3 bases at J, with 22 bases between. From germline, CDR1 is SGHRS and CDR2 YFSETQ. The CDR3 runs 17 residues. In DNA form, the CDR3 reads TGCGCCAGCAGCTCGATACGCCTTCGGGGGTCGCTCTACGAGCAGTACTTC. It is translated as CASSSIRLRGSLYEQYF.

This clone was found once. V gene TRBV18 combines with J gene TRBJ2-7, with TRBD1 identical over 7 bases. The CDR3 sequence is 14 residues long. V dropped 2 bases and J dropped 1; count of bases not matched to a gene: 2. Germline V gene sequence: CDR1 KGHSH, CDR2 LQKENI. CDR3 coding DNA: TGTGCCAGCTCACCAAAACAGGGGTCCTACGAGCAGTACTTC. Translating gives CASSPKQGSYEQYF. Based on the CDR3 plus reference TRBV18 and TRBJ2-7, the full variable domain is NAGVMQNPRHLVRRRGQEARLRCSPMKGHSHVYWYRQLPEEGLKFMVYLQKENIIDESGMPKERFSAEFPKEGPSILRIQQVVRGDSAAYFCASSPKQGSYEQYFGPGTRLTVT.

This chain links TRBV19 with TRBJ1-5; possibly TRBD1 for D (5 bases). CDR1 and CDR2 (germline): LNHDA, SQIVND (reference sequence). Trimming left V 5 bases short and J 6 bases short, with 14 bases between. This CDR3 is 14 amino acids long. This CDR3 is CASSPGRRGQPQHF. CDR3 DNA sequence: TGTGCCAGTAGTCCCGGGCGTAGGGGTCAGCCCCAGCATTTT.

The chain is built from TRBV18 and TRBJ1-2; weak D call: TRBD1 (6 bases). The CDR3 runs to 15 residues. Trimming cost V 4 bases and J 3 bases, with 15 bases left between them. Germline V gene data show CDR1 as KGHSH and CDR2 as LQKENI. CDR3 in DNA: TGTGCCAGCTCACTAACAAAGCGGGGGCACTATGGCTACACCTTC. Its protein is CASSLTKRGHYGYTF.

V gene TRBV30 combines with J gene TRBJ2-5; the D is unclear. Germline assignment: CDR1 GTSNPN and CDR2 SVGIG (reference sequence). Trimming shortened V by 0 bases and J by 1 base, and 6 bases separated the two germline ends. The CDR3 loop spans 13 amino acids. CDR3 protein: CAWSVLIQETQYF. The CDR3 bases are TGTGCCTGGAGTGTACTTATCCAAGAGACCCAGTACTTC.